This T cell receptor (beta chain) was identified during a study of post-analysis software for immune sequencing data. Unique molecular identifiers were present in the TCR beta cDNA libraries. Each CDR3 protein is one row after TCRdb ran MiXCR on the PCR reads. The sample carries 350,000 to 450,000 distinct CDR3 sequences, about a third recorded once. Per the germline V gene, CDR1 is SGHVS and CDR2 is FNYEAQ. The CDR3 spans 15 residues. V was trimmed by 1 base and J by 7 bases, leaving 13 bases between them. Study-level findings and limits: There was significantly lower normalized Chao1 diversity in multiple sclerosis patients than in controls. TRBV5-6, TRBV5-1 and TRBV20-1 belonged to a set of roughly 5 TRBV segments that were more frequent in patients than controls.

The table lists this clonotype with a few counts. Its matching antigen is unknown. The V call is TRBV7-6, the J call TRBJ2-2, with D possibly being TRBD1 (5 bases). The material sequenced was blood. The TCR sequence derives from a girl aged 10 to 17 with multiple sclerosis. This CDR3 reads CASSLVTGPGGELFF. In DNA, the CDR3 is TGTGCCAGCAGCTTAGTAACAGGTCCGGGCGGGGAGCTGTTTTTT.